These 28 T cell receptor beta chains share one sample of origin, sequenced in a study of blood T cell repertoires in COVID-19. The method was immunoSEQ multiplex PCR; TCRdb's version includes in-frame clones alone and lacks a portion of them. The sample holds some 190,000 clones; roughly 84% are singletons and the top ten take over 9.5%. The sequenced sample was peripheral blood. These receptors were taken from a woman of 80 years or more with active or convalescent COVID-19.

This chain links TRBV5-1 with TRBJ1-1; D is uncertain. V was trimmed by 0 bases and J by 3 bases, leaving 15 bases between them. CDR1 is SGHRS, CDR2 YFSETQ, per germline. The CDR3 totals 16 residues. DNA for the CDR3: TGCGCCAGCAGCTTGGGGCAGGTTGGATGGGACACTGAAGCTTTCTTT. This sequence encodes CASSLGQVGWDTEAFF.

This clone was picked up one time. This chain joins TRBV7-2 and TRBJ2-1, with a weak D call TRBD2 (5 bases). The germline CDR1 and CDR2 sequences are SGHTA and FQGNSA. The CDR3 runs to 14 residues. Between the trimmed V and J ends, which lost 0 bases and 5 bases, there was a span of 8 bases. CDR3 in amino acids: CASSLAVGDNEQFF. The CDR3 DNA reads as TGTGCCAGCAGCTTAGCGGTCGGGGACAATGAGCAGTTCTTC.

The V call is TRBV6-2 or TRBV6-3, the J call TRBJ1-1, with D possibly matching TRBD1 (6 bases). With 4 bases removed from V and 2 bases from J, the gap between germline ends came to 17 bases. Germline lookup yields CDR1 MNHEY and CDR2 SVGEGT. This CDR3 contains 16 residues. The CDR3 DNA reads TGTGCCAGCAGTTCAGGCCCCGGACAGCTTAACACTGAAGCTTTCTTT. Its translation: CASSSGPGQLNTEAFF.

The V and J genes are TRBV10-2 and TRBJ2-7; D gene uncertain. Looked up from germline, CDR1 is WSHSY and CDR2 is SAAADI. Trimming took off 6 bases at V and 3 bases at J, with 12 bases between the two ends. This CDR3 contains 13 residues. The CDR3 sequence: CASSAIPFYEQYF. For the CDR3, the DNA is TGCGCCAGCAGCGCGATTCCGTTCTACGAGCAGTACTTC.

This chain connects TRBV29-1 to TRBJ2-5; 11 nucleotides align to TRBD2. With 3 bases clipped from V and 4 bases from J, the junction kept 7 bases outside the gene matches. The germline V gene has CDR1 SQVTM and CDR2 ANQGSEA. This CDR3 is built from 15 residues. Here the CDR3 DNA reads TGCAGCGTTGACTTAGCGGGAGGGCCTGGAGAGACCCAGTACTTC. Amino acids: CSVDLAGGPGETQYF.

This chain connects TRBV6-2 or TRBV6-3 to TRBJ2-1; 12 bases agree with TRBD2. V was pared by 2 bases and J by 9 bases, with 8 bases of the junction left unmatched. From germline, CDR1 is MNHEY and CDR2 SVGEGT. This CDR3 region has 16 residues. CDR3 sequence: CASSYAVPSGRGEQFF. The CDR3 DNA is TGTGCCAGCAGTTACGCGGTGCCTAGCGGGAGGGGTGAGCAGTTCTTC.

The table lists this clone with a few counts. This chain joins TRBV11-2 and TRBJ2-2, with D hard to call. The V gene lost 5 bases and the J gene lost 8 bases, with 9 bases spanning the gap. Germline V lookup: CDR1 SGHAT, CDR2 FQNNGV. There are 12 residues in the CDR3. The CDR3 here is CASSNPGGELFF. The CDR3 DNA follows: TGTGCCAGCAGCAACCCCGGGGGGGAGCTGTTTTTT.

There are many counts of this clone. The chain combines TRBV11-2 with TRBJ2-1; TRBD2 aligns across 13 bases. Germline V gives CDR1 SGHAT, CDR2 FQNNGV. V lost 5 bases to trimming and J lost 4 bases; unmatched junction nucleotides: 2. The CDR3 runs to 15 residues. The CDR3 bases are TGTGCCAGCAGCCAGACTAGCGGGAGGTACAATGAGCAGTTCTTC. Amino acid sequence: CASSQTSGRYNEQFF.

This sequence joins TRBV2 and TRBJ1-1; D gene ambiguous. Looked up from germline, CDR1 is SNHLY and CDR2 is FYNNEI. V lost 2 bases, J lost 7 bases, and 11 bases lay in between. This CDR3 is 13 amino acids long. The CDR3 DNA sequence: TGTGCCAGCAGTGAATTAATCGAGAGTGAAGCTTTCTTT. Its protein is CASSELIESEAFF.

The V gene is TRBV4-2, the J gene TRBJ2-7; 12 bases agree with TRBD2. CDR1 is LGHNA, CDR2 YNFKEQ, per germline. The CDR3 is made up of 21 amino acids. V was clipped by 4 bases and J by 1 base; unmatched bases: 20. CDR3 sequence: CASSPTGGAASGRAASYEQYF. As DNA, the CDR3 is TGTGCCAGCAGCCCTACTGGGGGAGCGGCTAGCGGGAGGGCCGCTTCCTACGAGCAGTACTTC.

This chain uses TRBV7-7 with TRBJ2-5, with 9 bases identical to TRBD2. The CDR3 consists of 15 residues. J gave up 5 bases and V 5 bases, and 9 bases lay outside the gene matches. The V gene's germline CDR1 is SSHAT and CDR2 FNYEAQ (reference sequence). CDR3 loop: CASSLHGTSIETQYF. The CDR3 DNA reads as TGTGCCAGCAGCCTCCACGGGACTAGCATCGAGACCCAGTACTTC.

The V gene is TRBV5-4, the J gene TRBJ1-2, with D possibly matching TRBD1 (5 bases). Trimming stripped 0 bases from V and 4 bases from J, with 13 bases between. The CDR3 has 15 amino acids. CDR1 SGHNT and CDR2 YYREEE come from the germline V gene (reference sequence). DNA of the CDR3: TGTGCCAGCAGCTTGGAGGCAGGGAGGACCTATGGCTACACCTTC. This gives the protein CASSLEAGRTYGYTF.

The genes are TRBV19 and TRBJ1-2; D may be TRBD1 (6 bases). Germline CDR1 LNHDA, CDR2 SQIVND (reference sequence). This CDR3 is 15 amino acids long. V lost 7 bases, J lost 3 bases, and 18 bases lay in between. CDR3 region: CASTIDGRGYYGYTF. CDR3 DNA: TGTGCCAGTACCATTGACGGCAGGGGCTACTATGGCTACACCTTC.

The chain carries TRBV5-1 and TRBJ1-1; no firm D call. Trimming removed 0 bases from V and 1 base from J, with 10 bases in between. The CDR3 loop spans 15 amino acids. The germline V gene has CDR1 SGHRS and CDR2 YFSETQ. The CDR3 region has the DNA TGCGCCAGCAGCTTGGCGGTAGGAGGGAACACTGAAGCTTTCTTT. Translated: CASSLAVGGNTEAFF.

The chain joins TRBV7-3 to TRBJ1-2; D is unresolved. The length of the CDR3 is 13 residues. Germline lookup yields CDR1 SGHTA and CDR2 FQGTGA. Trimming left V 2 bases short and J 5 bases short, with 9 bases between. CDR3 nucleotide sequence: TGTGCCAGCAGCTTAGAGGCAAGATATGGCTACACCTTC. This codes for CASSLEARYGYTF. The whole variable domain, remainder taken from reference TRBV7-3 and TRBJ1-2, is GAGVSQTPSNKVTEKGKYVELRCDPISGHTALYWYRQSLGQGPEFLIYFQGTGAADDSGLPNDRFFAVRPEGSVSTLKIQRTERGDSAVYLCASSLEARYGYTFGSGTRLTVV.

The gene calls are TRBV11-2 and TRBJ1-5; no clear D. The germline V and J ends were trimmed by 5 bases and 4 bases, with 9 bases remaining between them. The germline V gene has CDR1 SGHAT and CDR2 FQNNGV. The CDR3 spans 13 residues. The CDR3 here is CASSPGLNQPQHF. DNA for the CDR3: TGTGCCAGCAGCCCGGGTCTTAATCAGCCCCAGCATTTT.

Concerning this clone: Other nucleotide sequences from this sample produce the same CDR3. This sequence joins TRBV5-1 and TRBJ1-1, with D possibly matching TRBD1 (6 bases). V was cut by 4 bases and J by 0 bases, with 10 bases left in between. Germline lookup yields CDR1 SGHRS and CDR2 YFSETQ. The CDR3 spans 14 residues. The CDR3 DNA sequence: TGCGCCAGCAGCAGTACAGGGATGAACACTGAAGCTTTCTTT. It codes for CASSSTGMNTEAFF. The full variable domain, its missing parts supplied by reference TRBV5-1 and TRBJ1-1, is KAGVTQTPRYLIKTRGQQVTLSCSPISGHRSVSWYQQTPGQGLQFLFEYFSETQRNKGNFPGRFSGRQFSNSRSEMNVSTLELGDSALYLCASSSTGMNTEAFFGQGTRLTVV.

The chain has TRBV15 and TRBJ1-4, with D unresolved. From germline, CDR1 is LNHNV and CDR2 YYDKDF (reference sequence). The CDR3 spans 14 residues. With 8 bases removed from V and 1 base from J, the gap between germline ends came to 11 bases. CDR3: CATGKGVTNEKLFF. CDR3 nucleotide sequence: TGTGCCACCGGGAAGGGAGTAACTAATGAAAAACTGTTTTTT.

The chain carries TRBV2 and TRBJ2-7, with 8 positions matching TRBD1. The CDR3 is 13 amino acids. V was pared by 5 bases and J by 0 bases, with 0 bases of the junction left unmatched. CDR1 SNHLY and CDR2 FYNNEI come from the germline V gene. The CDR3 region is CASSQGASYEQYF. The DNA of the CDR3 is TGTGCCAGCAGTCAGGGGGCCTCCTACGAGCAGTACTTC.

This clone came up a few times. The chain recombines TRBV5-1 with TRBJ1-1; TRBD1 aligns across 7 bases. The germline V gene encodes CDR1 SGHRS and CDR2 YFSETQ. J lost 1 base, V lost 4 bases, and 7 bases had no gene match. The CDR3 consists of 15 residues. Here the CDR3 reads CASSHRDRGNTEAFF. Written as DNA, the CDR3 is TGCGCCAGCAGCCATAGGGACAGAGGGAACACTGAAGCTTTCTTT.

The chain employs TRBV7-2 and TRBJ2-7, with 9 bases identical to TRBD2. Germline CDR1 is SGHTA and CDR2 is FQGNSA. CDR3 length equals 16 residues. J lost 0 bases, V lost 3 bases, and 6 bases had no gene match. The CDR3 bases are TGTGCCAGCAGCTTCCCTCTAGCGGGGCACTCCTACGAGCAGTACTTC. Amino acids: CASSFPLAGHSYEQYF.

About this clone: Other DNA sequences in the sample encode the same CDR3. V gene TRBV7-9 combines with J gene TRBJ1-5; D is ambiguous. The CDR3 length is 13 residues. V gave up 1 base and J gave up 7 bases, with 8 bases separating them. Germline V gene sequence: CDR1 SEHNR, CDR2 FQNEAQ (reference sequence). This CDR3 is CASSLGELQPQHF. CDR3 coding DNA: TGTGCCAGCAGCTTAGGGGAGCTCCAGCCCCAGCATTTT.

The chain couples TRBV29-1 to TRBJ1-2; tentative D call: TRBD1 (5 bases). Trimming took 4 bases from V and 3 from J, leaving 6 bases between them. The CDR3 contains 11 residues. CDR1 and CDR2 (germline): SQVTM, ANQGSEA. The CDR3 reads CSVARDYGYTF. Here the CDR3 DNA reads TGCAGCGTTGCCAGGGACTATGGCTACACCTTC. Using reference TRBV29-1 and TRBJ1-2 for the parts outside the CDR3, the full variable domain is SAVISQKPSRDICQRGTSLTIQCQVDSQVTMMFWYRQQPGQSLTLIATANQGSEATYESGFVIDKFPISRPNLTFSTLTVSNMSPEDSSIYLCSVARDYGYTFGSGTRLTVV.

This clone was detected once. The chain uses TRBV5-1 and TRBJ2-7; 8 bases are a match to TRBD2. The trim removed 4 bases at V and 5 bases at J, leaving 5 bases unmatched. Germline CDR1 is SGHRS and CDR2 is YFSETQ. The CDR3 sequence is 13 residues long. The CDR3 sequence is CASSLLAENEQYF. The CDR3 bases are TGCGCCAGCAGCCTACTAGCGGAAAACGAGCAGTACTTC.

The rearrangement joins TRBV6-5 to TRBJ2-1; 10 positions agree with TRBD1. This CDR3 is 15 amino acids long. CDR1 and CDR2 (germline): MNHEY, SVGAGI. Trimming removed 5 bases from V and 4 bases from J; junction bases left unmatched: 5. The CDR3 coding sequence is TGTGCCAGCAGTACCGGGACAGGGGATTACAATGAGCAGTTCTTC. The encoded protein is CASSTGTGDYNEQFF.

The genes are TRBV18 and TRBJ1-1; a possible D gene is TRBD1 (5 bases). From germline, CDR1 is KGHSH and CDR2 LQKENI. With 0 bases removed from V and 4 bases from J, the gap between germline ends came to 9 bases. This CDR3 contains 14 residues. CDR3 nucleotide sequence: TGTGCCAGCTCACCACCGTTCAGGGTCACTGAAGCTTTCTTT. As protein: CASSPPFRVTEAFF.

The J gene is TRBJ2-7, the V gene TRBV5-5; D gene unclear. This CDR3 is 16 amino acids long. Per the germline V gene, CDR1 is SGHKS and CDR2 is YYEKEE (reference sequence). The ends were cut back, 4 bases at V and 1 base at J, with 18 bases in the middle. Written as DNA, the CDR3 is TGTGCCAGCAGCCCCGTTGGCAGAAGTCCATCCTACGAGCAGTACTTC. Translated: CASSPVGRSPSYEQYF.

The DNA for the CDR3 is TGTGCCAGCAAAAGGGAGATCCAAGAGACCCAGTACTTC. Its protein is CASKREIQETQYF. This chain links TRBV18 with TRBJ2-5, with D possibly being TRBD2 (5 bases). The V end was cut by 8 bases, the J end by 1 base, with 11 bases between. The CDR3 is 13 amino acids. Germline CDR1 and CDR2: KGHSH and LQKENI.